This entry lists 27 T cell receptor beta chains sequenced from one sample in a study of T-cell memory formation after mild COVID-19. TCRdb reanalysed the 5' RACE reads using MiXCR and keeps one entry per CDR3 protein. The sample includes some 310,000 distinct CDR3 sequences, 20% to 25% of them seen just once. Sequenced sample: PBMCs or a T cell subset sorted from them (not recorded which). These receptors came from a man aged 18 to 29 who had mild COVID-19 (a few samples of this study predate the infection). Cell type and time point are not known.

V is TRBV18 and J is TRBJ2-6, with D possibly TRBD1 on 6 matching bases. Germline assignment: CDR1 KGHSH and CDR2 LQKENI. This CDR3 comprises 16 residues. Trimming left V 6 bases short and J 0 bases short, with 12 bases between. The CDR3 loop is CASSPTGPSGANVLTF. The CDR3, as DNA: TGTGCCAGCTCCCCGACAGGTCCCTCTGGGGCCAACGTCCTGACTTTC.

This clonotype was counted only a few times. The CDR3 reads CASSLMGHYEQYF. The CDR3 DNA reads as TGTGCCAGCAGTTTAATGGGGCACTACGAGCAGTACTTC. J is TRBJ2-7 and V is TRBV27, with D tentatively TRBD1 (5 bases). This CDR3 has 13 residues. CDR1 is MNHEY, CDR2 SMNVEV, per germline (reference sequence). Deletions cut 2 bases from V and 3 bases from J, with 8 bases between.

CDR3 nucleotides: TGTGCCAGCAGCTTAGCCCCAGGAGCGTTTAACTATGGCTACACCTTC. This encodes CASSLAPGAFNYGYTF. This rearrangement joins TRBV11-2 to TRBJ1-2; D gene unclear. Germline loops: CDR1 SGHAT, CDR2 FQNNGV. This CDR3 is 16 amino acids long. Trimming stripped 1 base from V and 1 base from J, with 13 bases between.

This clonotype was detected a few times. The chain has TRBV20-1 and TRBJ2-1; D uncertain. Germline loops: CDR1 DFQATT, CDR2 SNEGSKA (reference sequence). Deletions cut 5 bases from V and 6 bases from J, with 14 bases between. This CDR3 has 13 amino acids. The CDR3 loop reads CSAHHSLRNEQFF. The CDR3 DNA is TGCAGTGCTCACCATTCCCTCCGCAATGAGCAGTTCTTC.

This clonotype came up a few times. The chain combines TRBV12-3 or TRBV12-4 with TRBJ1-6; no definite D call. The CDR3 has 16 amino acids. V lost 2 bases, J lost 0 bases, and 8 bases lay in between. Here the CDR3 DNA reads TGTGCCAGCAGTTTAACCAGGAGCTCCTATAATTCACCCCTCCACTTT. It encodes CASSLTRSSYNSPLHF.

This sequence joins TRBV3-1 and TRBJ2-1; 9 bases are shared with TRBD2. With 3 bases clipped from V and 4 bases from J, the junction kept 4 bases outside the gene matches. The CDR3 covers 15 residues. Germline CDR1 LGHDT, CDR2 YNNKEL (reference sequence). The CDR3 region is CASSQVAGVYNEQFF. As DNA, the CDR3 is TGTGCCAGCAGCCAGGTAGCGGGGGTTTACAATGAGCAGTTCTTC.

The chain joins TRBV7-9 to TRBJ2-5, with D maybe TRBD1 (5 bases). Trimming left V 3 bases short and J 7 bases short, with 12 bases between. The germline V gene encodes CDR1 SEHNR and CDR2 FQNEAQ (reference sequence). The CDR3 is 13 residues long. The CDR3 loop reads CASSFPGKGTQYF. In DNA, the CDR3 is TGTGCCAGCAGCTTCCCAGGGAAGGGGACCCAGTACTTC.

The CDR3 reads CASSPRRAGETQYF. As DNA, the CDR3 is TGTGCCAGCTCCCCCCGGAGGGCGGGCGAGACCCAGTACTTC. This chain joins TRBV27 and TRBJ2-5; possibly TRBD2 for D (6 bases). This CDR3 contains 14 residues. V lost 8 bases to trimming and J lost 5 bases, with 18 bases between them. The V gene's germline CDR1 is MNHEY and CDR2 SMNVEV (reference sequence).

The genes are TRBV5-1 and TRBJ2-2, with D hard to call. Germline CDR1 is SGHRS and CDR2 is YFSETQ. V was shortened by 4 bases and J by 5 bases, with 15 bases between the two germline ends. The CDR3 consists of 15 residues. This CDR3 is CASSPSWARTGELFF. The CDR3 nucleotides read TGCGCCAGCAGCCCCTCATGGGCTCGTACCGGGGAGCTGTTTTTT.

The rearrangement joins TRBV6-5 to TRBJ2-3; 7 bases are a match to TRBD2. CDR3 length equals 15 residues. Per germline, CDR1 MNHEY and CDR2 SVGAGI. Trimming removed 6 bases from V and 5 bases from J; junction bases left unmatched: 11. CDR3 sequence: CASRPSGVAGDTQYF. The CDR3 region has the DNA TGTGCCAGCAGACCAAGCGGGGTGGCCGGAGATACGCAGTATTTT.

This rearrangement joins TRBV29-1 to TRBJ2-1; 9 bases agree with TRBD2. The germline CDR1 and CDR2 sequences are SQVTM and ANQGSEA. Germline trimming cut 7 bases from V and 6 bases from J; bases unmatched to any gene: 10. The CDR3 totals 14 residues. The CDR3 DNA reads as TGCAGCGCGCCCGAGGCGGGGGGGCCCAATGAGCAGTTCTTC. Encoded protein: CSAPEAGGPNEQFF.

This chain connects TRBV18 to TRBJ1-6; no clear D gene. The V end was cut by 6 bases, the J end by 10 bases, with 19 bases between. CDR1 and CDR2 from the germline V gene are KGHSH and LQKENI. The CDR3 runs to 15 residues. CDR3 nucleotide sequence: TGTGCCAGCTCGACGAATGGGGTGTCCGGGTCACCCCTCCACTTT. It yields the protein CASSTNGVSGSPLHF. Looking up the rest from reference TRBV18 and TRBJ1-6 gives the full variable domain: NAGVMQNPRHLVRRRGQEARLRCSPMKGHSHVYWYRQLPEEGLKFMVYLQKENIIDESGMPKERFSAEFPKEGPSILRIQQVVRGDSAAYFCASSTNGVSGSPLHFGNGTRLTVT.

V usage is TRBV6-1 and J usage is TRBJ2-1; possible D gene TRBD1, 6 bases. The CDR3 runs 12 residues. Germline V lookup: CDR1 MNHNS, CDR2 SASEGT. V dropped 7 bases and J dropped 12 bases, with 16 bases sitting between them. As DNA, the CDR3 is TGTGCCAGCATCAACACCGGGACATCGCAGTTCTTC. Protein: CASINTGTSQFF.

This clonotype was counted between two and nine times. The V gene is TRBV5-1, the J gene TRBJ1-3; no clear D gene. Trimming stripped 4 bases from V and 4 bases from J, with 12 bases between. This CDR3 spans 14 amino acids. The V gene's germline CDR1 is SGHRS and CDR2 YFSETQ. The CDR3, as DNA: TGCGCCAGCAGCCAACCCTCACAGGGAAACACCATATATTTT. Protein product: CASSQPSQGNTIYF.

This clonotype was found many times. This sequence joins TRBV2 and TRBJ2-7; D call uncertain. V shed 4 bases and J shed 2 bases, with 9 bases lying between them. Germline loops: CDR1 SNHLY, CDR2 FYNNEI. This CDR3 is built from 13 residues. CDR3: CASSGNAAYEQYF. The CDR3 bases are TGTGCCAGCAGTGGCAATGCCGCCTACGAGCAGTACTTC.

This clonotype occurred a few times. The rearrangement links TRBV29-1 to TRBJ2-2; a possible D gene is TRBD1 (5 bases). The V end lost 7 bases, the J end lost 4 bases, and 13 bases lay between the germline ends. From germline, CDR1 is SQVTM and CDR2 ANQGSEA. The CDR3 spans 13 residues. This CDR3 is CSGGAQSTGELFF. The CDR3 nucleotides are TGCAGCGGTGGGGCGCAGTCCACCGGGGAGCTGTTTTTT.

The rearrangement links TRBV21-1 to TRBJ2-7; the D call in the table, TRBD1, was not verified against the DNA. TRBV21-1 is an annotated pseudogene. The CDR3 sequence is 18 residues long. The CDR3, as DNA: TGTGCCAGCAGCAATTTCCGGGGGTGGACCCGAAGCTCCTACGAGCAGTACTTC. It is translated as CASSNFRGWTRSSYEQYF.

The chain carries TRBV6-1 and TRBJ1-5; unclear D gene. V lost 3 bases and J lost 3, with 12 bases in between. The germline V gene encodes CDR1 MNHNS and CDR2 SASEGT. The CDR3 extends over 15 amino acids. The CDR3 reads CASSEQPVINQPQHF. CDR3 DNA sequence: TGTGCCAGCAGTGAGCAACCAGTTATCAATCAGCCCCAGCATTTT.

This clonotype has only a few counts. The chain has TRBV19 and TRBJ1-1; a weak D match, TRBD1 (6 bases). The CDR3 consists of 13 residues. The germline V gene has CDR1 LNHDA and CDR2 SQIVND (reference sequence). V was pared by 3 bases and J by 5 bases, with 10 bases between. Here the CDR3 DNA reads TGTGCCAGTAGTATCCAGGGGAGAACTGAAGCTTTCTTT. This sequence encodes CASSIQGRTEAFF. Complete variable domain (other parts from reference TRBV19 and TRBJ1-1): DGGITQSPKYLFRKEGQNVTLSCEQNLNHDAMYWYRQDPGQGLRLIYYSQIVNDFQKGDIAEGYSVSREKKESFPLTVTSAQKNPTAFYLCASSIQGRTEAFFGQGTRLTVV.

This clonotype has only a few counts. V usage is TRBV10-3 and J usage is TRBJ2-1, with D unresolved. The germline V gene encodes CDR1 ENHRY and CDR2 SYGVKD. CDR3 length: 11 amino acids. V gave up 6 bases and J gave up 9 bases, with 9 bases separating them. In DNA, the CDR3 is TGTGCCATCAGGTCCTCCGTTGAGCAGTTCTTC. Translated, it gives CAIRSSVEQFF.

This clonotype was counted between two and nine times. This chain links TRBV12-3 or TRBV12-4 with TRBJ2-2; either TRBD1 or TRBD2 may fit D (5 bases each). The germline V and J ends were trimmed by 4 bases and 0 bases, with 6 bases remaining between them. CDR3 length: 14 residues. The CDR3 DNA reads TGTGCCAGCAGTTGGGACCCGAACACCGGGGAGCTGTTTTTT. Its translation: CASSWDPNTGELFF.

This clonotype occurred a few times. The chain has TRBV4-3 and TRBJ1-2; D is unresolved. The V end lost 2 bases, the J end lost 5 bases, and 15 bases lay between the germline ends. Germline V gene lookup returns CDR1 LGHNA and CDR2 YSLEER. This CDR3 contains 15 residues. CDR3 loop: CASSQFRESSYGYTF. The CDR3 DNA reads TGCGCCAGCAGCCAATTTCGGGAGTCTAGTTATGGCTACACCTTC.

This clonotype was picked up a small number of times. The V gene is TRBV4-3, the J gene TRBJ2-6; 8 bases fit TRBD2. The ends lost 0 bases at V and 1 base at J; junction bases unmatched: 14. CDR1 is LGHNA, CDR2 YSLEER, per germline. There are 21 residues in the CDR3. The chain's CDR3 is CASSQDLLAGGLNSGANVLTF. The CDR3 coding sequence is TGCGCCAGCAGCCAAGACCTCCTGGCGGGGGGTTTGAATTCTGGGGCCAACGTCCTGACTTTC.

The V and J genes are TRBV10-2 and TRBJ2-1, with TRBD2 matching 10 bases. The CDR3 has 16 residues. Germline V gene lookup returns CDR1 WSHSY and CDR2 SAAADI. J was trimmed by 4 bases and V by 6 bases; bases with no gene match: 9. The CDR3 protein is CASRGPTSGVYNEQFF. The CDR3 DNA is TGCGCCAGCAGGGGACCTACTAGCGGGGTTTACAATGAGCAGTTCTTC.

CDR3 amino acids: CASSPGGARETQYF. The CDR3 bases are TGTGCCAGCTCACCGGGCGGGGCCCGAGAGACCCAGTACTTC. The chain couples TRBV18 to TRBJ2-5, with a tentative D call TRBD2 (6 bases). Germline values: CDR1 KGHSH, CDR2 LQKENI. The CDR3 length is 14 residues. V was cut by 3 bases and J by 4 bases, with 12 bases left in between.

The V gene is TRBV28, the J gene TRBJ2-3; a weak D match, TRBD1 (6 bases). From germline, CDR1 is MDHEN and CDR2 SYDVKM. This CDR3 spans 15 amino acids. V lost 6 bases to trimming and J lost 1 base, with 14 bases between them. CDR3 in amino acids: CASSPRGYGTDTQYF. The CDR3 bases are TGTGCCAGCAGCCCCAGGGGTTACGGCACAGATACGCAGTATTTT.

In this sample, this clonotype turned up a few times. The genes are TRBV6-1 and TRBJ2-1; D may be TRBD1 (5 bases). CDR1 is MNHNS and CDR2 is SASEGT in the germline V gene. The CDR3 sequence is 15 residues long. V was cut by 6 bases and J by 2 bases, with 14 bases left in between. This CDR3 is CASSLDGAAYNEQFF. The CDR3 DNA is TGTGCCAGCAGCCTCGATGGGGCCGCCTACAATGAGCAGTTCTTC.